This entry features one T cell receptor beta chain sequence. Germline CDR1 is SGHTA and CDR2 is FQGNSA. Trimming shortened V by 5 bases and J by 0 bases, and 10 bases separated the two germline ends. The CDR3 consists of 14 residues. This sample is drawn from a study of blood T cell repertoires in COVID-19. In the study overall: Samples representing acute and convalescent COVID-19 were sourced from the United States, Italy and Spain. PBMCs, B-cell-depleted T cells, or T cells provided the cDNA or gDNA that made up the material.

Per the study methods: Reference gene primer amplification in the assay estimated nucleated cell counts. Libraries were prepared by immunoSEQ multiplex PCR; TCRdb keeps only in-frame clonotypes and omits some of them. V and J calls and clone size are copied from that table; D and trimming were computed from the DNA. This table holds under 100,000 clones, 70% to 90% found once. This rearrangement joins TRBV7-2 to TRBJ1-1; D perhaps matches TRBD1 (5 bases). The sample was peripheral blood. The clonotype originates from a man younger than 45 with acute or convalescent COVID-19. The CDR3 here is CASSPGGVNTEAFF. Written as DNA, the CDR3 is TGTGCCAGCAGCCCCGGGGGGGTGAACACTGAAGCTTTCTTT.